Shown below are 6 T cell receptor beta chains from a single sample sequenced in a study of blood T cell repertoires in COVID-19. Here immunoSEQ multiplex PCR was the method, and the copy in TCRdb shows in-frame clones only, minus some. The table has some 91,000 clones, about three quarters seen once. Sequencing used peripheral blood. The source of these receptors is a man in his 70s with acute or convalescent COVID-19.

This clone was counted only a few times. The chain employs TRBV6-6 and TRBJ2-7; weak D call: TRBD2 (6 bases). The V end lost 9 bases, the J end lost 1 base, and 13 bases lay between the germline ends. This CDR3 spans 13 amino acids. Germline lookup yields CDR1 MNHNY and CDR2 SVGAGI (reference sequence). The CDR3 region has the DNA TGTGCCAGTACATCCGCGGGGTCCTACGAGCAGTACTTC. It encodes CASTSAGSYEQYF.

The chain couples TRBV27 to TRBJ1-5; possibly TRBD1 for D (5 bases). CDR1 is MNHEY and CDR2 is SMNVEV in the germline V gene (reference sequence). This CDR3 region has 14 residues. The germline V and J ends were trimmed by 1 base and 2 bases, with 6 bases remaining between them. In nucleotides, the CDR3 is TGTGCCAGCAGTTTATTCAGGGGCAATCAGCCCCAGCATTTT. Translated: CASSLFRGNQPQHF.

This rearrangement joins TRBV15 to TRBJ2-7, with TRBD1 as a possible D gene (5 bases). The germline gives CDR1 LNHNV, CDR2 YYDKDF (reference sequence). The CDR3 runs to 13 residues. The germline V and J ends were trimmed by 0 bases and 5 bases, with 8 bases remaining between them. The CDR3 is CATSRDLGDEQYV. The CDR3 DNA is TGTGCCACCAGCAGAGATCTAGGGGACGAGCAGTACGTC.

This chain connects TRBV7-9 to TRBJ2-7; 8 bases agree with TRBD1. The V segment lost 2 bases and the J segment 2 bases; nucleotides outside the gene matches: 5. Germline V gene sequence: CDR1 SEHNR, CDR2 FQNEAQ (reference sequence). This CDR3 is built from 15 residues. CDR3 sequence: CASSLSPGQAYEQYF. In DNA, the CDR3 is TGTGCCAGCAGCTTATCACCGGGACAGGCCTACGAGCAGTACTTC.

This clone was detected only a few times. The chain has TRBV5-8 and TRBJ1-1, with a possible D match to TRBD1 (6 bases). Germline CDR1 and CDR2: SGHTS and YDEGEE. The CDR3 contains 13 residues. With 2 bases removed from V and 7 bases from J, the gap between germline ends came to 12 bases. For the CDR3, the DNA is TGTGCCAGCAGCTTCGACAGGCTATTTGAAGCTTTCTTT. This encodes CASSFDRLFEAFF.

The V gene is TRBV12-5, the J gene TRBJ1-5; 7 bases align to TRBD1. The CDR3 totals 14 residues. V gave up 6 bases and J gave up 7 bases; unmatched junction bases: 9. Per the germline V gene, CDR1 is LGHNT and CDR2 is FRNRAP. The CDR3 DNA follows: TGTGCTAGTGGACGATACTTGACAGGGCAGCCCCAGCATTTT. This translates into CASGRYLTGQPQHF.